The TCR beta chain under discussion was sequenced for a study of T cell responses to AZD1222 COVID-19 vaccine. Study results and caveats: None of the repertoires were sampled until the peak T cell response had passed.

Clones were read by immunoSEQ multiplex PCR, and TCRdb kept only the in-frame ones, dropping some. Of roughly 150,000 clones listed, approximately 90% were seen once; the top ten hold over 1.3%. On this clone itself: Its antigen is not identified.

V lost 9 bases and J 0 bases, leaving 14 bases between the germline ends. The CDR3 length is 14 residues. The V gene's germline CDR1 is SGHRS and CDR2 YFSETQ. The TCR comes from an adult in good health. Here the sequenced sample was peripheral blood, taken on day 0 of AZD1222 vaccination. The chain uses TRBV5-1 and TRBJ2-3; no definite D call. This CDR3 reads CATRGPGSTDTQYF. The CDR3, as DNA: TGCGCCACCCGAGGCCCTGGTAGCACAGATACGCAGTATTTT.